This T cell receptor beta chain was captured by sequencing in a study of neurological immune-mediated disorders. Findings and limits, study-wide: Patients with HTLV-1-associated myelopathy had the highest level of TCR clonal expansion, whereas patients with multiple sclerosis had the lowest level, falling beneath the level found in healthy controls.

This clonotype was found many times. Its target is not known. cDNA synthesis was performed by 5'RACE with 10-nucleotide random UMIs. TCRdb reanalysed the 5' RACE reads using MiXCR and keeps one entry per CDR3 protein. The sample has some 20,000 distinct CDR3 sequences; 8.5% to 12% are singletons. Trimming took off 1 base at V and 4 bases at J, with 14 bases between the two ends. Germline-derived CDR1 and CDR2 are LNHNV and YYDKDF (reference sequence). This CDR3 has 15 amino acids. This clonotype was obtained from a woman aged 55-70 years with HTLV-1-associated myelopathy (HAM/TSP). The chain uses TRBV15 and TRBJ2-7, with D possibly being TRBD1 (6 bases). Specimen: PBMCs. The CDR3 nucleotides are TGTGCCACCAGCAGAGGGGGGCTTGGGGATTACGAGCAGTACTTC. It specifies CATSRGGLGDYEQYF.